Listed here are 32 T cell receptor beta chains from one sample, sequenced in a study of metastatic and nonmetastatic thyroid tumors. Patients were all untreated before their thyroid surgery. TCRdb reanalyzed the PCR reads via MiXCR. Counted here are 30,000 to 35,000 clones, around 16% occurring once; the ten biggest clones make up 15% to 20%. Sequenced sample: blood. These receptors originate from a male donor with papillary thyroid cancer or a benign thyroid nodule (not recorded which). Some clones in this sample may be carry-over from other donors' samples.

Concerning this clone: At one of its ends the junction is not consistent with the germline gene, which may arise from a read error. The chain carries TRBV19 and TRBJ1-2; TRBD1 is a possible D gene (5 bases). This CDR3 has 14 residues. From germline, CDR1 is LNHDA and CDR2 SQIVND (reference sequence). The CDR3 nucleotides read TGTGCCAGTAGAATATTGGGGGAACACTATGGCTACACATTC. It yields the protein CASRILGEHYGYTF.

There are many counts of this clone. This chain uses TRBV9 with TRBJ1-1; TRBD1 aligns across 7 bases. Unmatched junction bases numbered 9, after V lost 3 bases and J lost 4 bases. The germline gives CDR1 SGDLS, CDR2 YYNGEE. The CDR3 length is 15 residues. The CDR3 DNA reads TGTGCCAGCAGCGCCCAAGACAGGGCAAGCACTGAAGCTTTCTTT. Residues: CASSAQDRASTEAFF.

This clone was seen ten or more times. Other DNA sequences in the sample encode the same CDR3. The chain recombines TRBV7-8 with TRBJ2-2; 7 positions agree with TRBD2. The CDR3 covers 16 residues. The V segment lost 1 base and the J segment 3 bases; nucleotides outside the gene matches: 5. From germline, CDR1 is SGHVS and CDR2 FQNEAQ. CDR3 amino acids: CASSLGGSIYTGELFF. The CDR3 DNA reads TGTGCCAGCAGCTTAGGCGGGAGTATTTACACCGGGGAGCTGTTTTTT.

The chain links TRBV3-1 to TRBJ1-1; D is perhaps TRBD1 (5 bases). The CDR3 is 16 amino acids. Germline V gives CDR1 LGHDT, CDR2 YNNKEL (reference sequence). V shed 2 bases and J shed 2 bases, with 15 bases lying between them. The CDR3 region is CASSQHGTLRNTEAFF. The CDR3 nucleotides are TGTGCCAGCAGCCAACACGGGACCTTAAGAAACACTGAAGCTTTCTTT.

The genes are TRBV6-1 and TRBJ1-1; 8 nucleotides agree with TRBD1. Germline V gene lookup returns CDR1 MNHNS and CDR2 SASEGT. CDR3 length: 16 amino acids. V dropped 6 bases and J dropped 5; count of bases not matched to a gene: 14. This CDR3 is CASRSDRGQRVTEAFF. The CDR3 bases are TGTGCCAGCAGATCCGACAGGGGTCAACGAGTGACTGAAGCTTTCTTT.

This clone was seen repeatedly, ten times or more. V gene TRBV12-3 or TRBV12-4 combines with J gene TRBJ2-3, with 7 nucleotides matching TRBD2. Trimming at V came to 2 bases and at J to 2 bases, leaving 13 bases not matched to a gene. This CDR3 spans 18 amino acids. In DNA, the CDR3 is TGTGCCAGCAGTTTAAGGGCTAGGATTCTAGCGGACACAGATACGCAGTATTTT. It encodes CASSLRARILADTDTQYF.

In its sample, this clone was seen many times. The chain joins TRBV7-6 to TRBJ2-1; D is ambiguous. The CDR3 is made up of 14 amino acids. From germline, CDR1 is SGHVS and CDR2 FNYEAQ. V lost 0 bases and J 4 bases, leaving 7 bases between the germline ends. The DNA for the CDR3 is TGTGCCAGCAGCTTAGCAGGGATGTACAATGAGCAGTTCTTC. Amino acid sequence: CASSLAGMYNEQFF.

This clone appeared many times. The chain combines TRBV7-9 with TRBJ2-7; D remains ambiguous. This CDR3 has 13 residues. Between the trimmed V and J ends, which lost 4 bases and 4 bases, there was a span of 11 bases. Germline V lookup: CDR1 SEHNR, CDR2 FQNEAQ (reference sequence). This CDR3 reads CASSSPSFYEQYF. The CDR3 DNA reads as TGTGCCAGCAGCTCACCCAGTTTTTACGAGCAGTACTTC.

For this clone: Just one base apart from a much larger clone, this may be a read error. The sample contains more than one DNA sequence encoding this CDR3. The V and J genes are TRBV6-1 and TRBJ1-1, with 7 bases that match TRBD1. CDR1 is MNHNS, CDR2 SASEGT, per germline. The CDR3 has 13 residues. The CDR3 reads CASSPTGPSEAFF. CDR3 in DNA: TGCGCCAGCAGCCCGACAGGGCCTTCTGAGGCCTTCTTT.

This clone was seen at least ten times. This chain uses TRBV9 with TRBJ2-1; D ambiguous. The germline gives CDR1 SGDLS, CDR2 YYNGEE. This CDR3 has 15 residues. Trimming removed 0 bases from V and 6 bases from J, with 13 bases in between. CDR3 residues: CASSVEARASNEQFF. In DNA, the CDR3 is TGTGCCAGCAGCGTAGAAGCCCGAGCGAGCAATGAGCAGTTCTTC.

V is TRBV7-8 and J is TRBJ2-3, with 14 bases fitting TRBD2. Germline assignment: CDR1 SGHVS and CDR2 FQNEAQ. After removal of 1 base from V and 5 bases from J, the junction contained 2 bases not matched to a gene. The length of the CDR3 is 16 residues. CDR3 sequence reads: CASSLGLAGGVDTQYF. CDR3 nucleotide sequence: TGTGCCAGCAGCTTAGGACTAGCGGGAGGGGTAGATACGCAGTATTTT. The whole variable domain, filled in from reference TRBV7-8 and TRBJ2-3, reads GAGVSQSPRYKVAKRGQDVALRCDPISGHVSLFWYQQALGQGPEFLTYFQNEAQLDKSGLPSDRFFAERPEGSVSTLKIQRTQQEDSAVYLCASSLGLAGGVDTQYFGPGTRLTVL.

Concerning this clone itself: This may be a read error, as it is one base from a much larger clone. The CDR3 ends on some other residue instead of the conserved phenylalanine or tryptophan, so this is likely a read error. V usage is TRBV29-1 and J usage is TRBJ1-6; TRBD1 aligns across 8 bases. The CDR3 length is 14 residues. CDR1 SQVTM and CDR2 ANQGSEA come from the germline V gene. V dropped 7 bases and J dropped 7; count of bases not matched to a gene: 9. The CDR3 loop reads CSAMTGVGNSPLHL. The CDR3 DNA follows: TGCAGCGCTATGACAGGGGTTGGAAATTCACCCCTCCACTTG.

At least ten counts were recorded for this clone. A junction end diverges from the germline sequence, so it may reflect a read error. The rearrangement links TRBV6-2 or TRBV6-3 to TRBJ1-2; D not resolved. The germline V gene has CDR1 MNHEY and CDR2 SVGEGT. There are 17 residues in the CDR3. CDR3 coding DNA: TGTGCCAGCAGTTACTCGATGGATGTCACCGGAGCGCGTGGCTACATCTTC. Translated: CASSYSMDVTGARGYIF.

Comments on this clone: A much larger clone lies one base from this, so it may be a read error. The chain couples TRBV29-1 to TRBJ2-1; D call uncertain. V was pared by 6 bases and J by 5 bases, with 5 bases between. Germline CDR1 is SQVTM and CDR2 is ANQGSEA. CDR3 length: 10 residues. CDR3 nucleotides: TGCAGCGTGATAAACAATGAGCAGTTCTTC. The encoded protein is CSVINNEQFF.

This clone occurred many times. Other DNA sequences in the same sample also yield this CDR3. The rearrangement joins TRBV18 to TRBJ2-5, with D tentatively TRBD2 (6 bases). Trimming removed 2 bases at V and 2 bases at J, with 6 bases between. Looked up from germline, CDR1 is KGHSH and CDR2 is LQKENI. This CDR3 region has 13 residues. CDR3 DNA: TGTGCCAGCTCACCAGGGGGGCAAGAGACCCAGTACTTC. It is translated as CASSPGGQETQYF.

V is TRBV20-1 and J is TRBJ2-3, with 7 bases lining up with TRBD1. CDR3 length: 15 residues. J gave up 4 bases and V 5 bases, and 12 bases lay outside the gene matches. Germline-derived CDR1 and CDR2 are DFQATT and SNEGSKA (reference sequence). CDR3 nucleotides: TGCAGTGCTGCTCCCCTGGACAGGTGGGCAGATACGCAGTATTTT. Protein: CSAAPLDRWADTQYF.

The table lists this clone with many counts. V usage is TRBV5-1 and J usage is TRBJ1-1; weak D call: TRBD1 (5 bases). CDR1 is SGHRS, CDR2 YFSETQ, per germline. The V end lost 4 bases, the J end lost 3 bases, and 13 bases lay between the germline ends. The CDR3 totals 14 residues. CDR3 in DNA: TGCGCCAGCAGCATCCAGGGCGGCGACACTGAAGCTTTCTTT. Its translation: CASSIQGGDTEAFF.

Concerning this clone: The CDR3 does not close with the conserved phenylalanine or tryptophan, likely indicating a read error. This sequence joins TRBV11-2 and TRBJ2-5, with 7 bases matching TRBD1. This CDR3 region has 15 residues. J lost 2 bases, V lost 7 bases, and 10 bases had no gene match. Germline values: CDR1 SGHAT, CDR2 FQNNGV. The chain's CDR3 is CASIKRQGFQETQYL. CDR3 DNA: TGTGCCAGCATCAAAAGACAGGGTTTTCAAGAGACCCAGTACCTC.

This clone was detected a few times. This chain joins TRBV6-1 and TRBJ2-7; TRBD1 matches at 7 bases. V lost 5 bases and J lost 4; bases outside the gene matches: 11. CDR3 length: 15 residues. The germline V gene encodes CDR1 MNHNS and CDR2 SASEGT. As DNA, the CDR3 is TGTGCCAGCAGTCTCGGTGGACAGGTTCTGTACGAGCAGTACTTC. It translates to CASSLGGQVLYEQYF.

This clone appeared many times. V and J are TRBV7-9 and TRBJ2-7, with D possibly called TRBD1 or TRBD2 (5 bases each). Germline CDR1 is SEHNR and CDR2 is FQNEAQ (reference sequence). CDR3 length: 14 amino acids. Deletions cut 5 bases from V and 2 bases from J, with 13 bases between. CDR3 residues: CASSKGTPPYEQYF. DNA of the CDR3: TGTGCCAGCAGCAAAGGGACCCCTCCCTACGAGCAGTACTTC.

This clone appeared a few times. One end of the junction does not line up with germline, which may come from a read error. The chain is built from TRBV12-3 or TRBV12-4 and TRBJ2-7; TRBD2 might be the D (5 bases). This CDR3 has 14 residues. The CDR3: CASSRDYSCYKQYF. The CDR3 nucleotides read TGTGCCAGCAGTAGAGACTATTCATGCTACAAGCAGTACTTC.

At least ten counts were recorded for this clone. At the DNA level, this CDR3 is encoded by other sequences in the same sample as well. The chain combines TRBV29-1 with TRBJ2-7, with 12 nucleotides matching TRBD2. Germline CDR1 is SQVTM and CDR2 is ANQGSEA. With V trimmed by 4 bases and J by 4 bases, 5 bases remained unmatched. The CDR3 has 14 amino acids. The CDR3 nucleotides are TGCAGCGTTGGGACGACTAGCGGGAGATACGAGCAGTACTTC. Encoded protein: CSVGTTSGRYEQYF.

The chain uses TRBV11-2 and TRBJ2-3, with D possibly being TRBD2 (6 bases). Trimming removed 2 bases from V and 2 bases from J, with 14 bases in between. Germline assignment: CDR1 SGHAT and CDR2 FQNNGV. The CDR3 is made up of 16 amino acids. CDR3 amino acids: CASSLQTSGSTDTQYF. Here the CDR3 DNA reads TGTGCCAGCAGCTTACAGACTAGTGGATCCACAGATACGCAGTATTTT.

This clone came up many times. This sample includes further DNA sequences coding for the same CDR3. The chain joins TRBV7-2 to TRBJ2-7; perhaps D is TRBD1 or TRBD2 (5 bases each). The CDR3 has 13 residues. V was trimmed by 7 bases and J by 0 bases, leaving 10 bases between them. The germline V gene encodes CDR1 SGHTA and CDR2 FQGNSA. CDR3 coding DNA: TGTGCCAGCACTCGGGACGCCTCCTACGAGCAGTACTTC. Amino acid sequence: CASTRDASYEQYF.

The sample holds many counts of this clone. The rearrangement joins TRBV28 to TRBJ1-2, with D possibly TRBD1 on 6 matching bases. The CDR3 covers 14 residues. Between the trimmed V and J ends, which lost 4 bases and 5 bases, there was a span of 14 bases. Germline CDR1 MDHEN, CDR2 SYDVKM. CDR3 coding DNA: TGTGCCAGCAGTTCTCAGGGGTTGGGGTATGGCTACACCTTC. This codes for CASSSQGLGYGYTF.

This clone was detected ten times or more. DNA for the CDR3: TGTGCCACCAGCAGAGCAACGACAGGGAGTGGCTACACCTTC. It is translated as CATSRATTGSGYTF. V gene TRBV15 combines with J gene TRBJ1-2, with TRBD1 identical over 7 bases. Germline values: CDR1 LNHNV, CDR2 YYDKDF (reference sequence). The V gene end was trimmed by 1 base and the J gene end by 7 bases; junction bases not matched to a gene: 6. The CDR3 totals 14 residues.

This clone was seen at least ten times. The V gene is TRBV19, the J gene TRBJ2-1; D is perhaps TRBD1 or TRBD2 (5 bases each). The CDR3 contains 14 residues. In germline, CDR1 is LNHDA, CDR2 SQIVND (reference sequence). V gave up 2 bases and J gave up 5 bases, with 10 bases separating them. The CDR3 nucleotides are TGTGCCAGTAGTATACCCGGGGCCCACAATGAGCAGTTCTTC. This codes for CASSIPGAHNEQFF.

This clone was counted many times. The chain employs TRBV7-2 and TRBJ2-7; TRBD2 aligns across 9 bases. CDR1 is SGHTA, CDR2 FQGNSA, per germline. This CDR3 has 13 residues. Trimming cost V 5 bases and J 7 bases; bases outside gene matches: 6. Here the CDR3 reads CASSQREALEQYF. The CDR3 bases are TGTGCCAGCAGCCAGCGGGAGGCACTAGAGCAGTACTTC.

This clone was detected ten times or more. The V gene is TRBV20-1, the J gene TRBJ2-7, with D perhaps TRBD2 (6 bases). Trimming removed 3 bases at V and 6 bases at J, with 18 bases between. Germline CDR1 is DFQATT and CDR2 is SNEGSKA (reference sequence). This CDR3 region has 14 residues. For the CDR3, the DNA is TGCAGTGCTAGTGGGACCCTGGTCGGGGGCGAGCAGTACTTC. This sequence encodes CSASGTLVGGEQYF.

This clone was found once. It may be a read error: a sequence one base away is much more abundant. CDR3 protein: CASSQAMLGPESNVLTF. Here the CDR3 DNA reads TGTGCCAGCAGCCAAGCGATGCTGGGCCCCGAGTCCAACGTCCTGACTTTC. This sequence joins TRBV4-2 and TRBJ2-6, with D unclear. This CDR3 is built from 17 residues. Per the germline V gene, CDR1 is LGHNA and CDR2 is YNFKEQ. V was shortened by 1 base and J by 8 bases, with 18 bases between the two germline ends.

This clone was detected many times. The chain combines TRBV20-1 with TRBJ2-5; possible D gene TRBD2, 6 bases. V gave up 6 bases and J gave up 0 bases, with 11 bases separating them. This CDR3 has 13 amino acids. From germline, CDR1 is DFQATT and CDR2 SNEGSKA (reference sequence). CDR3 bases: TGCAGTGCGGGTCGGGGGTACCAAGAGACCCAGTACTTC. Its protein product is CSAGRGYQETQYF.

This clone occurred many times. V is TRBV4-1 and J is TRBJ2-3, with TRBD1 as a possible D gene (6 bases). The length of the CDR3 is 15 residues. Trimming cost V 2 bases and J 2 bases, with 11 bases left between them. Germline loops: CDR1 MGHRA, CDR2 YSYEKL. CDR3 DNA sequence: TGCGCCAGCAGCCAACTGGACAGACACACAGATACGCAGTATTTT. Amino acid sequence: CASSQLDRHTDTQYF.